The 16 T cell receptor beta chains presented below share a single source sample, sequenced in a study of shared clonotypes between healthy human individuals. Assay used: immunoSEQ multiplex PCR; TCRdb lists only in-frame clones, some missing. This table has under 850,000 clones, over 60% appearing once. Sequencing input: memory CD4+ T cells sorted from blood. Subset specified: CD45RA-negative fraction. The receptors derive from a woman in her twenties or thirties in good health.

This clone was seen a few times. The V and J genes are TRBV5-1 and TRBJ1-3; a possible D gene is TRBD1 (5 bases). The germline V gene encodes CDR1 SGHRS and CDR2 YFSETQ. V gave up 4 bases and J gave up 2 bases, with 13 bases separating them. CDR3 length: 15 residues. The CDR3 DNA reads TGCGCCAGCAGCCCTGGTGGGGGGGCTGGAAACACCATATATTTT. Amino acid sequence: CASSPGGGAGNTIYF.

The V call is TRBV19, the J call TRBJ2-7, with D perhaps matching TRBD1 (5 bases). The CDR3 is 13 residues long. Per the germline V gene, CDR1 is LNHDA and CDR2 is SQIVND (reference sequence). Trimming removed 8 bases from V and 5 bases from J, with 16 bases in between. This chain's CDR3 is CASPGPGLHEQYF. In DNA, the CDR3 is TGTGCCAGTCCCGGTCCAGGGCTTCACGAGCAGTACTTC.

Comments on this clone: The sample has other DNA sequences that encode this CDR3 too. The chain recombines TRBV5-4 with TRBJ2-7, with D possibly being TRBD1 or TRBD2 (5 bases each). The germline V gene encodes CDR1 SGHNT and CDR2 YYREEE (reference sequence). This CDR3 has 13 residues. V was cut by 0 bases and J by 2 bases, with 6 bases left in between. CDR3: CASSLAGPYEQYF. In DNA, the CDR3 is TGTGCCAGCAGCTTGGCGGGGCCCTACGAGCAGTACTTC.

The V gene is TRBV10-3, the J gene TRBJ2-7, with D possibly being TRBD1 (6 bases). The CDR3 has 14 amino acids. CDR1 is ENHRY and CDR2 is SYGVKD in the germline V gene. V was trimmed by 6 bases and J by 3 bases, leaving 15 bases between them. The CDR3 DNA reads TGTGCCATCAGGGAACAGGGTGGGGACTACGAGCAGTACTTC. Its translation: CAIREQGGDYEQYF.

V gene TRBV29-1 combines with J gene TRBJ2-5; D possibly corresponds to TRBD1 (5 bases). Germline V gene lookup returns CDR1 SQVTM and CDR2 ANQGSEA. The CDR3 totals 14 residues. Trimming left V 1 base short and J 5 bases short, with 14 bases between. DNA for the CDR3: TGCAGCGTTGAAGCCACCTTAAGGGGTGAGACCCAGTACTTC. Its translation is CSVEATLRGETQYF. Based on the CDR3 plus reference TRBV29-1 and TRBJ2-5, the full variable domain is SAVISQKPSRDICQRGTSLTIQCQVDSQVTMMFWYRQQPGQSLTLIATANQGSEATYESGFVIDKFPISRPNLTFSTLTVSNMSPEDSSIYLCSVEATLRGETQYFGPGTRLLVL.

This clone appeared a few times. J is TRBJ2-5 and V is TRBV2; tentatively, D is TRBD1 or TRBD2 (5 bases each). The length of the CDR3 is 13 residues. Germline V gene data show CDR1 as SNHLY and CDR2 as FYNNEI. The V end lost 8 bases, the J end lost 4 bases, and 14 bases lay between the germline ends. The CDR3 DNA sequence: TGTGCCAGCGGGGGACGGCTGGGAGAGACCCAGTACTTC. It codes for CASGGRLGETQYF.

The chain links TRBV7-9 to TRBJ2-7; 7 bases align to TRBD2. This CDR3 region has 15 residues. Trimming removed 1 base from V and 7 bases from J; junction bases left unmatched: 10. The germline V gene encodes CDR1 SEHNR and CDR2 FQNEAQ (reference sequence). Written as DNA, the CDR3 is TGTGCCAGCAGCTTAGGGACCGGGAGGAGTCGGGAGCAGTACTTC. Translated: CASSLGTGRSREQYF.

V and J are TRBV7-9 and TRBJ1-2; possible D gene TRBD1, 6 bases. V shed 4 bases and J shed 6 bases, with 15 bases lying between them. The CDR3 runs to 14 residues. CDR1 SEHNR and CDR2 FQNEAQ come from the germline V gene (reference sequence). Written as DNA, the CDR3 is TGTGCCAGCAGCTCCGACAGGCTCTCTAATGGCTACACCTTC. Its translation: CASSSDRLSNGYTF.

The rearrangement uses TRBV7-9 and TRBJ2-2, with TRBD2 identical over 7 bases. Germline CDR1 SEHNR, CDR2 FQNEAQ (reference sequence). V lost 5 bases to trimming and J lost 0 bases; unmatched junction nucleotides: 9. This CDR3 region has 17 residues. CDR3 DNA: TGTGCCAGCAGCCCCGCGTGGAGCGGGGCGAACACCGGGGAGCTGTTTTTT. It yields the protein CASSPAWSGANTGELFF.

This clone turned up a few times. The gene calls are TRBV15 and TRBJ1-4; unclear D gene. The germline V and J ends were trimmed by 0 bases and 0 bases, with 8 bases remaining between them. Germline assignment: CDR1 LNHNV and CDR2 YYDKDF (reference sequence). CDR3 length: 16 amino acids. The CDR3 DNA reads TGTGCCACCAGCAGAGAAAGGAGGGCAACTAATGAAAAACTGTTTTTT. It translates to CATSRERRATNEKLFF.

This rearrangement joins TRBV7-8 to TRBJ2-7, with D perhaps TRBD1 (5 bases). The CDR3 is 14 residues long. Looked up from germline, CDR1 is SGHVS and CDR2 is FQNEAQ. The V gene lost 1 base and the J gene lost 5 bases, with 12 bases spanning the gap. The chain's CDR3 is CASSLGQGKDEQYF. The CDR3 DNA is TGTGCCAGCAGCTTAGGTCAGGGCAAGGACGAGCAGTACTTC.

This clone showed up just a few times. The CDR3 here is CASSSLAGSSYNEQFF. CDR3 in DNA: TGCGCCAGCAGCAGCCTAGCGGGGTCAAGTTACAATGAGCAGTTCTTC. The J gene is TRBJ2-1, the V gene TRBV5-1, with 9 bases fitting TRBD2. Germline trimming cut 4 bases from V and 4 bases from J; bases unmatched to any gene: 9. CDR3 length: 16 residues. Germline lookup yields CDR1 SGHRS and CDR2 YFSETQ.

This clone was found a few times. The chain is built from TRBV18 and TRBJ2-1, with 8 bases lining up with TRBD2. CDR3 length equals 17 residues. Germline V lookup: CDR1 KGHSH, CDR2 LQKENI. Germline trimming cut 0 bases from V and 5 bases from J; bases unmatched to any gene: 9. In DNA form, the CDR3 reads TGTGCCAGCTCACCACCGGTCCTAGCGGGTGCTCACAATGAGCAGTTCTTC. This sequence encodes CASSPPVLAGAHNEQFF.

This clone has just a few counts. The genes are TRBV11-2 and TRBJ1-3; tentative D call: TRBD1 (6 bases). Deletions cut 3 bases from V and 0 bases from J, with 21 bases between. This CDR3 has 19 amino acids. The germline V gene encodes CDR1 SGHAT and CDR2 FQNNGV. The CDR3 protein is CASSLESWDTQDSGNTIYF. The CDR3 DNA reads as TGTGCCAGCAGCTTGGAGAGTTGGGACACTCAAGACTCTGGAAACACCATATATTTT.

The V and J genes are TRBV23-1 and TRBJ1-1; D gene uncertain. TRBV23-1 is noted as an ORF with a role that remains uncertain. There are 19 residues in the CDR3. Trimming removed 4 bases at V and 0 bases at J, with 24 bases between. In nucleotides, the CDR3 is TGCGCCAGCAGTCCCTACGCCGCGATCAGTCAAAACATGAACACTGAAGCTTTCTTT. This codes for CASSPYAAISQNMNTEAFF.

A few counts support this clone. The chain carries TRBV5-1 and TRBJ2-5; no clear D. This CDR3 comprises 11 residues. V was pared by 4 bases and J by 9 bases, with 10 bases between. The germline CDR1 and CDR2 sequences are SGHRS and YFSETQ. The CDR3: CASSTTSSQYF. CDR3 DNA: TGCGCCAGCAGCACCACGTCCTCCCAGTACTTC.